Each of the 11 T cell receptor beta chains below was sequenced from the same sample in a study of cytotoxic CD8 clonotypes in ibrutinib-treated CLL. Profiling relied on immunoSEQ multiplex PCR, and the TCRdb table lists in-frame clones only, not all of them. The repertoire includes roughly 15,000 clones, roughly two thirds of them detected once, and approximately 40% sits in the top ten. Sample: PBMCs, taken before ibrutinib treatment. These receptors came from a human donor with chronic lymphocytic leukemia.

V gene TRBV11-2 combines with J gene TRBJ1-1, with D perhaps TRBD1 (6 bases). CDR1 is SGHAT, CDR2 FQNNGV, per germline. The CDR3 extends over 12 amino acids. Trimming stripped 6 bases from V and 5 bases from J, with 10 bases between. The CDR3 nucleotides read TGTGCCAGCAGTAAGGGGGAGACTGAAGCTTTCTTT. As protein: CASSKGETEAFF.

This chain links TRBV19 with TRBJ1-4, with 9 nucleotides matching TRBD1. The CDR3 spans 15 residues. The germline V gene has CDR1 LNHDA and CDR2 SQIVND (reference sequence). The V gene end was trimmed by 5 bases and the J gene end by 7 bases; junction bases not matched to a gene: 8. DNA of the CDR3: TGTGCCAGTAGTCGGAGGGACAGGGTGGCTGAAAAACTGTTTTTT. It yields the protein CASSRRDRVAEKLFF.

This clone was picked up one time. The V call is TRBV27, the J call TRBJ2-7; D might be TRBD1 (6 bases). Germline V gives CDR1 MNHEY, CDR2 SMNVEV (reference sequence). The CDR3 is 18 residues long. V was shortened by 2 bases and J by 3 bases, with 23 bases between the two germline ends. CDR3 bases: TGTGCCAGCAGTTTAGCTAGTCCAGGGGAAGGGGAATACTACGAGCAGTACTTC. Residues: CASSLASPGEGEYYEQYF.

The V gene is TRBV11-2, the J gene TRBJ2-1; 9 nucleotides align to TRBD1. The CDR3 runs to 14 residues. V shed 3 bases, J shed 8 bases, and the junction held 5 bases outside the gene matches. The germline CDR1 and CDR2 sequences are SGHAT and FQNNGV. Written as DNA, the CDR3 is TGTGCCAGCAGCTTCTGGACAGGGGAGGATGAGCAGTTCTTC. Protein sequence: CASSFWTGEDEQFF.

This rearrangement joins TRBV5-4 to TRBJ2-3, with 12 bases lining up with TRBD2. Germline CDR1 is SGHNT and CDR2 is YYREEE (reference sequence). Losses at the gene ends were 3 bases for V and 5 bases for J; bases not matched to a gene: 1. The CDR3 has 14 amino acids. The CDR3 nucleotides read TGTGCCAGCAGCTCGGGACTAGCGGGAGATACGCAGTATTTT. This gives the protein CASSSGLAGDTQYF.

This clone was picked up a small number of times. The chain couples TRBV4-2 to TRBJ2-1; D may be TRBD2 (5 bases). The CDR3 spans 15 residues. Trimming removed 2 bases from V and 8 bases from J, with 16 bases in between. CDR1 LGHNA and CDR2 YNFKEQ come from the germline V gene. Here the CDR3 reads CASSQTPGPGDEQFF. CDR3 bases: TGTGCCAGCAGCCAAACCCCGGGCCCCGGGGATGAGCAGTTCTTC.

Notes on this clone: Other nucleotide sequences in the sample specify the same CDR3. This chain joins TRBV19 and TRBJ2-6, with a tentative D call TRBD2 (5 bases). From germline, CDR1 is LNHDA and CDR2 SQIVND (reference sequence). Trimming pared 1 base from V and 2 bases from J, leaving 6 bases between. The CDR3 totals 15 residues. The DNA of the CDR3 is TGTGCCAGTAGTATAGTCGGGACTGGGGCCAACGTCCTGACTTTC. It yields the protein CASSIVGTGANVLTF. Variable domain in full (rest from reference TRBV19 and TRBJ2-6): DGGITQSPKYLFRKEGQNVTLSCEQNLNHDAMYWYRQDPGQGLRLIYYSQIVNDFQKGDIAEGYSVSREKKESFPLTVTSAQKNPTAFYLCASSIVGTGANVLTFGAGSRLTVL.

The rearrangement uses TRBV12-5 and TRBJ2-2; D is unclear. Germline values: CDR1 LGHNT, CDR2 FRNRAP. Trimming stripped 2 bases from V and 3 bases from J, with 4 bases between. The CDR3 has 13 residues. CDR3 region: CASGLTDTGELFF. The DNA for the CDR3 is TGTGCTAGTGGTTTGACCGACACCGGGGAGCTGTTTTTT. The whole variable domain, remainder taken from reference TRBV12-5 and TRBJ2-2, is DARVTQTPRHKVTEMGQEVTMRCQPILGHNTVFWYRQTMMQGLELLAYFRNRAPLDDSGMPKDRFSAEMPDATLATLKIQPSEPRDSAVYFCASGLTDTGELFFGEGSRLTVL.

This clone was observed a handful of times. This sequence joins TRBV2 and TRBJ1-5; tentative D call: TRBD1 (5 bases). The CDR3 has 13 residues. V was trimmed by 6 bases and J by 1 base, leaving 7 bases between them. From germline, CDR1 is SNHLY and CDR2 FYNNEI. CDR3 amino acids: CASSKGSNQPQHF. The CDR3 bases are TGTGCCAGCAGCAAGGGGAGCAATCAGCCCCAGCATTTT.

This chain joins TRBV11-2 and TRBJ2-7; D unclear. V dropped 5 bases and J dropped 1 base, with 9 bases sitting between them. Germline assignment: CDR1 SGHAT and CDR2 FQNNGV. The CDR3 has 13 residues. The CDR3 coding sequence is TGTGCCAGCAGCCGACCCTCTTCCTACGAGCAGTACTTC. It specifies CASSRPSSYEQYF.

In its sample, this clone is medium-sized. V is TRBV7-9 and J is TRBJ1-2; 8 bases line up with TRBD1. The length of the CDR3 is 17 residues. V dropped 1 base and J dropped 3; count of bases not matched to a gene: 10. CDR1 and CDR2 (germline): SEHNR, FQNEAQ (reference sequence). The CDR3 DNA is TGTGCCAGCAGCTTAGGGACAGGGAGAATTGGCTACTATGGCTACACCTTC. Protein product: CASSLGTGRIGYYGYTF.